The next 30 T cell receptor beta chains were all read from a single sample in a study of tumor and adjacent non-tumor tissue in lung cancer. The template was RNA from unsorted bulk tissue. TCRbeta libraries were built with three rounds of nested PCR, modified from ARM-PCR. TCRdb fed the multiplex PCR reads into MiXCR, producing one record per CDR3 protein. This table has roughly 120,000 distinct CDR3 sequences, 75% appearing once. Sequenced sample: lung tumor tissue. The receptors originated from a woman aged 55-70 years with non-small cell lung cancer.

Worth noting for this clonotype: This may be a read error, as it is one base from a much larger clone. The chain carries TRBV6-6 and TRBJ1-5; no firm D call. Per germline, CDR1 MNHNY and CDR2 SVGAGI (reference sequence). The ends were cut back, 7 bases at V and 1 base at J, with 8 bases in the middle. The CDR3 totals 13 residues. The chain's CDR3 is CASTPNSNQPQHF. CDR3 sequence (DNA): TGTGCCAGCACCCCGAACAGCAATCAGCCCCAGCATTTT.

In the case of this clonotype: Because it lacks the conserved phenylalanine or tryptophan at the end, this CDR3 is likely a read error. The V call is TRBV20-1, the J call TRBJ2-7; 7 bases map to TRBD2. Germline CDR1 and CDR2: DFQATT and SNEGSKA (reference sequence). This CDR3 contains 14 residues. The CDR3 spells CSADHGTNSYKQYI. For the CDR3, the DNA is TGCAGTGCAGACCACGGGACTAATTCCTACAAGCAGTACATC.

Turning to this clonotype: One junction end does not reproduce the germline sequence, and a read error may be involved. The V gene is TRBV6-2 or TRBV6-3, the J gene TRBJ2-2; tentative D call: TRBD2 (6 bases). The CDR3 has 17 amino acids. The germline V gene has CDR1 MNHEY and CDR2 SVGEGT. As DNA, the CDR3 is TGTGCCATCAGTTACACTCAACGGAGGGCCAACACCGGGGAGCTGTTTTTT. Encoded protein: CAISYTQRRANTGELFF.

CDR3: CASRPQGGSSPLHF. The CDR3 DNA follows: TGTGCCAGCAGACCCCAGGGGGGGAGTTCACCCCTCCACTTT. V and J are TRBV7-2 and TRBJ1-6; 7 positions agree with TRBD1. With 6 bases clipped from V and 9 bases from J, the junction kept 8 bases outside the gene matches. CDR1 and CDR2 (germline): SGHTA, FQGNSA. The CDR3 spans 14 residues.

Notes on this clonotype: As the CDR3 is not closed by the conserved phenylalanine or tryptophan, this likely results from a read error. The DNA is omitted, as the CDR3 cannot be located on it reliably, and the CDR3 follows TCRdb's listing. The genes are TRBV29-1 and TRBJ2-5; the table's D gene call, TRBD1, was not cross checked with the DNA. In germline, CDR1 is SQVTM, CDR2 ANQGSEA. The CDR3 numbers 12 amino acids, ends counted. CDR3 residues: CSGGVGGETHYS.

About this clonotype itself: Since no conserved phenylalanine or tryptophan closes the CDR3, a read error is the likely cause. The chain links TRBV20-1 to TRBJ1-5; D uncertain. Germline loops: CDR1 DFQATT, CDR2 SNEGSKA (reference sequence). This CDR3 is built from 12 residues. CDR3 loop: CNIGRRNQSQHI. The CDR3 bases are TGCAATATCGGGAGGCGCAATCAGTCCCAGCATATT.

A word on this clonotype: One base away lies a much larger clone, so this may be a sequencing read error. V usage is TRBV6-5 and J usage is TRBJ1-6, with D unresolved. This CDR3 contains 14 residues. With 6 bases removed from V and 4 bases from J, the gap between germline ends came to 10 bases. CDR1 and CDR2 (germline): MNHEY, SVGAGI. CDR3 coding DNA: TGTGCCAGCAGCGTTAAGTGTTATAATTCACCCCTCCACTTT. This translates into CASSVKCYNSPLHF.

In this sample, this clonotype turned up once. This may stem from a read error, because a much larger clone lies one nucleotide away. This chain joins TRBV6-2 or TRBV6-3 and TRBJ2-5, with TRBD2 matching 12 bases. This CDR3 is built from 16 residues. The germline V gene encodes CDR1 MNHEY and CDR2 SVGEGT. The CDR3 bases are TGTGTCAGCAGTTACGCTAGCGGGGGGGCCGATGAGACCCAGTACTTC. Protein product: CVSSYASGGADETQYF.

V gene TRBV4-2 combines with J gene TRBJ2-7; D unclear. Trimming stripped 1 base from V and 3 bases from J, with 7 bases between. The length of the CDR3 is 13 residues. Germline V gives CDR1 LGHNA, CDR2 YNFKEQ. CDR3 region: CASSQGNGYEQYF. The DNA of the CDR3 is TGTGCCAGCAGCCAAGGGAACGGCTACGAGCAGTACTTC.

Notes on this clonotype: This could be a read error, since a much larger clone is one nucleotide away. This chain links TRBV6-2 or TRBV6-3 with TRBJ2-2, with 8 nucleotides matching TRBD2. The J segment lost 3 bases and the V segment lost 8 bases, leaving 11 bases of the junction unmatched. Per germline, CDR1 MNHEY and CDR2 SVGEGT. The CDR3 extends over 16 amino acids. The CDR3 DNA sequence: TGTGCCAGCTGTTGCCCACTAGCGGTAGACACCGGGGAGCTGTTTTTT. Amino acid sequence: CASCCPLAVDTGELFF.

In this sample, this clonotype turned up once. Because the CDR3 is missing its conserved closing phenylalanine or tryptophan, this is likely a read error. The chain joins TRBV20-1 to TRBJ2-7; tentatively, D is TRBD2 (6 bases). The length of the CDR3 is 14 residues. Germline-derived CDR1 and CDR2 are DFQATT and SNEGSKA (reference sequence). The CDR3 spells CGAPVGGKSHEQYI. The CDR3 DNA reads TGCGGTGCTCCTGTGGGGGGAAAGAGCCACGAGCAGTACATC.

A few counts support this clonotype. J is TRBJ2-7 and V is TRBV5-1; D gene ambiguous. The CDR3 is made up of 13 amino acids. Germline V gives CDR1 SGHRS, CDR2 YFSETQ. The V end lost 2 bases, the J end lost 4 bases, and 10 bases lay between the germline ends. CDR3 amino acids: CASSFNRQYEQYF. CDR3 bases: TGCGCCAGCAGCTTTAACCGTCAATACGAGCAGTACTTC.

The J gene is TRBJ1-2, the V gene TRBV6-1; the D gene is possibly TRBD1 (6 bases). Per the germline V gene, CDR1 is MNHNS and CDR2 is SASEGT. Trimming took off 9 bases at V and 2 bases at J, with 19 bases between the two ends. This CDR3 spans 15 amino acids. In nucleotides, the CDR3 is TGTGCCAGTGAAATGTGGGCAGGGGCCAACTATGGCTACACCTTC. Residues: CASEMWAGANYGYTF.

The rearrangement links TRBV11-3 to TRBJ2-2; TRBD1 might be the D (5 bases). In germline, CDR1 is SGHNT, CDR2 YENEEA. The CDR3 has 15 residues. In DNA, the CDR3 is TGTACCATCAGCCCCACCGAGACAGTGGGCGGGGAGCTGTTTTTT. Its translation is CTISPTETVGGELFF.

This clonotype was found many times. V and J are TRBV20-1 and TRBJ2-1, with D tentatively TRBD1 (6 bases). The germline V gene encodes CDR1 DFQATT and CDR2 SNEGSKA (reference sequence). The ends were cut back, 3 bases at V and 5 bases at J, with 8 bases in the middle. The CDR3 extends over 12 amino acids. The CDR3 sequence: CSASQGNNEQFF. As DNA, the CDR3 is TGCAGTGCTAGTCAGGGGAACAATGAGCAGTTCTTC.

About this clonotype: A read error may account for a junction end that differs from germline. The gene calls are TRBV4-3 and TRBJ2-2, with no clear D. There are 14 residues in the CDR3. The germline CDR1 and CDR2 sequences are LGHNA and YSLEER. Here the CDR3 DNA reads TGCGCCAGCAGCCAAGATTACCAGACCGGAGAGCTGTTTTTT. Protein product: CASSQDYQTGELFF.

The table lists this clonotype with many counts. The V gene is TRBV6-1, the J gene TRBJ1-2; no reliable D call. CDR3 length: 15 amino acids. Germline CDR1 MNHNS, CDR2 SASEGT. V was cut by 2 bases and J by 1 base, with 11 bases left in between. CDR3 sequence: CASSEILWVNYGYTF. DNA of the CDR3: TGTGCCAGCAGTGAAATTCTGTGGGTTAACTATGGCTACACCTTC.

About this clonotype itself: An end of the junction does not agree with germline; a read error may underlie this. The V gene is TRBV20-1, the J gene TRBJ2-3; 10 bases line up with TRBD2. CDR3 length: 15 amino acids. Germline V lookup: CDR1 DFQATT, CDR2 SNEGSKA (reference sequence). The CDR3 sequence: CNAISSGGNRDTQYF. DNA of the CDR3: TGCAATGCTATTTCTAGCGGGGGAAACAGAGATACGCAGTATTTT.

As to this clonotype: A much larger clone differs by one base, so this may be a read error. J is TRBJ1-1 and V is TRBV12-3 or TRBV12-4; TRBD1 is a possible D gene (5 bases). The CDR3 is made up of 12 amino acids. This CDR3 is CDSSFRGLGAFF. In DNA form, the CDR3 reads TGTGACAGCAGTTTTCGGGGGTTAGGCGCTTTCTTT.

The J gene is TRBJ1-1, the V gene TRBV11-1, with a tentative D call TRBD1 (5 bases). Germline V CDR1 and CDR2: SGHAT, FQDESV (reference sequence). The CDR3 totals 13 residues. V lost 5 bases to trimming and J lost 14 bases, with 21 bases between them. The CDR3 is CASSRDRITGAFF. The CDR3 coding sequence is TGTGCCAGCAGCCGGGACCGCATCACTGGAGCGTTCTTT.

The CDR3 here is CASIRQKGGEYEQYF. In DNA, the CDR3 is TGTGCCAGCATTCGCCAGAAAGGGGGAGAATACGAGCAGTACTTC. This chain joins TRBV6-6 and TRBJ2-7; TRBD1 might be the D (6 bases). The CDR3 consists of 15 residues. V lost 7 bases and J lost 4, with 20 bases in between. The V gene's germline CDR1 is MNHNY and CDR2 SVGAGI (reference sequence).

The table lists this clonotype with a count of one. Given a much more abundant clone one base away, this may be a read error. J is TRBJ2-3 and V is TRBV11-2, with D hard to call. Germline CDR1 and CDR2: SGHAT and FQNNGV. The CDR3 length is 10 residues. CDR3: CASLTDTKYF. The CDR3 region has the DNA TGTGCCAGCTTAACAGATACGAAGTATTTT.

Only a few counts were recorded for this clonotype. One junction end disagrees with the germline gene, perhaps due to a read error. The V and J genes are TRBV20-1 and TRBJ2-7; D is unresolved. The CDR3 covers 12 residues. Germline CDR1 reads DFQATT; CDR2 reads SNEGSKA (reference sequence). The CDR3 nucleotides read TGCAGTGCTGCGGAGAGCTCCTACGAGCAGTACTTT. Amino acid sequence: CSAAESSYEQYF.

Remarks on this clonotype: The junction and the germline gene differ at one end; a read error may be behind it. The chain is built from TRBV11-2 and TRBJ2-7, with D perhaps TRBD1 or TRBD2 (6 bases each). CDR1 and CDR2 (germline): SGHAT, FQNNGV. CDR3 length equals 15 residues. The CDR3 protein is CASSLVHGGPYELYF. In nucleotides, the CDR3 is TGTGCCAGCAGCTTAGTGCATGGGGGGCCCTACGAGCTGTACTTC.

CDR3 region: CASRAAGHGYTF. The CDR3 DNA reads TGTGCCAGCAGGGCCGCCGGTCATGGCTACACCTTC. J is TRBJ1-2 and V is TRBV7-8; D gene uncertain. Per germline, CDR1 SGHVS and CDR2 FQNEAQ. V lost 6 bases to trimming and J lost 6 bases, with 11 bases between them. The CDR3 sequence is 12 residues long.

Remarks on this clonotype: The conserved phenylalanine or tryptophan is not found at the CDR3 terminus, so this likely reflects a read error. The V call is TRBV11-2, the J call TRBJ2-7; perhaps TRBD1 as D (5 bases). V gave up 5 bases and J gave up 5 bases, with 10 bases separating them. The CDR3 totals 12 residues. Germline V gives CDR1 SGHAT, CDR2 FQNNGV. The CDR3 sequence: CASSADRNEQYS. The CDR3 bases are TGTGCCAGCAGCGCCGACAGAAACGAGCAGTACTCC.

To note about this clonotype: The junction departs from the called germline gene at one end, perhaps through a read error. This sequence joins TRBV12-3 or TRBV12-4 and TRBJ1-6; D is undetermined. There are 11 residues in the CDR3. The DNA of the CDR3 is TGTGCCAGCAGCCAAAATTCACCCTTCCACTTT. It encodes CASSQNSPFHF.

This clonotype was detected many times. The CDR3 is CSATTGYRAFF. CDR3 DNA sequence: TGCAGTGCAACGACAGGGTACAGAGCTTTCTTT. The J gene is TRBJ1-1, the V gene TRBV20-1; 7 bases match TRBD1. Germline assignment: CDR1 DFQATT and CDR2 SNEGSKA (reference sequence). CDR3 length: 11 amino acids. After removal of 6 bases from V and 10 bases from J, the junction contained 8 bases not matched to a gene.

A single count supports this clonotype. A much bigger clone sits one base away, suggesting this may be a read error. The V and J genes are TRBV6-5 and TRBJ2-3, with D perhaps matching TRBD2 (6 bases). Germline loops: CDR1 MNHEY, CDR2 SVGAGI. V was cut by 10 bases and J by 6 bases, with 20 bases left in between. This CDR3 has 14 residues. The CDR3 sequence: CAITLGGEADTQYF. The CDR3 DNA follows: TGTGCCATCACTCTAGGCGGGGAGGCGGATACGCAGTATTTT.

This clonotype occurred many times. The rearrangement links TRBV12-3 or TRBV12-4 to TRBJ1-1, with D unclear. Trimming shortened V by 5 bases and J by 5 bases, and 18 bases separated the two germline ends. There are 15 residues in the CDR3. The CDR3 bases are TGTGCCAGCAGTCGAGGAGCAGACCGGGGAACTGAAGCTTTCTTT. Amino acid sequence: CASSRGADRGTEAFF.